This T cell receptor (beta chain) was sequenced for a study of cytomegalovirus exposure and HLA in healthy donors. All the people who gave samples were healthy bone marrow donors. Study-level points and caveats: According to a later analysis, donors in an Asian-associated ancestry cluster reportedly had fewer N-insertions than the approximately 670-donor mean.

The CDR3 consists of 16 residues. From germline, CDR1 is ENHRY and CDR2 SYGVKD. V lost 5 bases and J lost 4; bases outside the gene matches: 10. With regard to this clone: The target antigen is unknown.

The PCR had 60 Vbeta and 13 Jbeta primers. Original analysis: Later analysis identified tens of millions of unique TCR beta chains, about 10 million shared. Sequencing used immunoSEQ multiplex PCR; TCRdb keeps in-frame clones, though not all of them. From that table come the V and J calls and clone size; the DNA was used to work out D and trimming. The sample has 180,000 or so clones, over 75% seen once. Sequenced input: PBMCs. The rearrangement uses TRBV10-3 and TRBJ2-2; 7 bases agree with TRBD1. The sequence was obtained from a young man in good health and CMV-seropositive. In DNA, the CDR3 is TGTGCCATCAGTCAGACCACAGGGGCGCCCACCGGGGAGCTGTTTTTT. It is translated as CAISQTTGAPTGELFF.